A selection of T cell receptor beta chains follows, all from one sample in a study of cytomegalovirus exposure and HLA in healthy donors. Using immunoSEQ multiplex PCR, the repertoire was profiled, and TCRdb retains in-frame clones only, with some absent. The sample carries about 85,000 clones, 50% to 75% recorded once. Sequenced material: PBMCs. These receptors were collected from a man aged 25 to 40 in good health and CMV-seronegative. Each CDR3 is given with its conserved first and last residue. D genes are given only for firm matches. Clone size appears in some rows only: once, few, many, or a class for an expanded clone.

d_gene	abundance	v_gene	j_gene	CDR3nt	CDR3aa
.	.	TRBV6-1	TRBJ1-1	TGTGCCAGCAGACACATGATGAACACTGAAGCTTTCTTT	CASRHMMNTEAFF
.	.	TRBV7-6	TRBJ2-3	TGTGCCAGCACCACAGTAGGGGGAACTAGCACAGATACGCAGTATTTT	CASTTVGGTSTDTQYF
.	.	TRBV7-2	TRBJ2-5	TGTGCCAGCAGCTCCCAAGGGGGGGGGCAAGAGACCCAGTACTTC	CASSSQGGGQETQYF
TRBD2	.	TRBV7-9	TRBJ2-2	TGTGCCAGCAGCTTGAGGACTAGCCCCGGGGAGCTGTTTTTT	CASSLRTSPGELFF
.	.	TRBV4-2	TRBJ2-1	TGTGCCAGCAGCCAAGAGGGGCCCGGGACTCAGTTCTTC	CASSQEGPGTQFF
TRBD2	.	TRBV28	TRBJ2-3	TGTGCCAGCAGGGACTTTAGACTAGCGGGGTTCACAGATACGCAGTATTTT	CASRDFRLAGFTDTQYF
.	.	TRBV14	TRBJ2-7	TGTGCCAGCAGCCAAGAACTCGAGCAGTACTTC	CASSQELEQYF
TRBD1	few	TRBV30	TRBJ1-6	TGTGCCTGGAGTGCCACCGGGACAGGGGGATCACCCCTCCACTTT	CAWSATGTGGSPLHF
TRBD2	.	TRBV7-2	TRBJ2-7	TGTGCCAGCAGCTTAGATTTGACTAGCGGTACCTACGAGCAGTACTTC	CASSLDLTSGTYEQYF
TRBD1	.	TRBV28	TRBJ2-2	TGTGCCAGTTCTCCTGGACGGGGACAGGGAAACACCGGGGAGCTGTTTTTT	CASSPGRGQGNTGELFF
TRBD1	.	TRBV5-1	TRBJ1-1	TGCGCCAGCAGCCCCACAGGGGGGGACACTGAAGCTTTCTTT	CASSPTGGDTEAFF
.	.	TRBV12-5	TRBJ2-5	TGTGCTAGTGGTTTCGCTCCAGGGGTCCAAGAGACCCAGTACTTC	CASGFAPGVQETQYF
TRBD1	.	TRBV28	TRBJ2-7	TGTGCCAGCAGTTTATCCCGACAGGGTCCATACGAGCAGTACTTC	CASSLSRQGPYEQYF
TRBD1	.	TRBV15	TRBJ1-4	TGTGCCACCAGCAGAACCTACACGGGACAGGGTTTGGGAAAACTGTTTTTT	CATSRTYTGQGLGKLFF
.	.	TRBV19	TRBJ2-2	TGTGCCAGCGAGGGTAGCAGGGGCACCGGGGAGCTGTTTTTT	CASEGSRGTGELFF
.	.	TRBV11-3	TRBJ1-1	TGTGCCAGCAGCTTAGGACAGACGAACACTGAAGCTTTCTTT	CASSLGQTNTEAFF
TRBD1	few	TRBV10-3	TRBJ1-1	TGTGCCACGCTCCCAGGGGGAAACACTGAAGCTTTCTTT	CATLPGGNTEAFF
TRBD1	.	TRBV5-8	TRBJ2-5	TGTGCCAGCAGCTCATGGGACCGCAGGGGGCAAGAGACCCAGTACTTC	CASSSWDRRGQETQYF
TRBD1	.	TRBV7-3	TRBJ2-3	TGTGCCAGCAGCTTGGGACAGGGGGCCCCAGATACGCAGTATTTT	CASSLGQGAPDTQYF
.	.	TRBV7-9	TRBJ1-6	TGTGCCAGCAGCTTAGGTGGGGGCGATAATTCACCCCTCCACTTT	CASSLGGGDNSPLHF
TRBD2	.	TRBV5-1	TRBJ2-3	TGCGCCAGCAGCTTGGAACTAGCGGGAGGGCGAGGCACAGATACGCAGTATTTT	CASSLELAGGRGTDTQYF
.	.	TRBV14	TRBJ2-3	TGTGCCAGCAGCCAAGTAGGGCGGGATGGCACAGATACGCAGTATTTT	CASSQVGRDGTDTQYF
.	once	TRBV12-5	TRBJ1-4	TGTGCTAGTGGCTCAGGACAGCCTAATGAAAAACTGTTTTTT	CASGSGQPNEKLFF
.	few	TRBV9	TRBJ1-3	TGTGCCAGCAGCGTAAGCCGGGGGACCATATATTTT	CASSVSRGTIYF
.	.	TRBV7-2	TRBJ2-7	TGTGCCAGCAGCGGATCTGGGGGCAGGGGCGAGCAGTACTTC	CASSGSGGRGEQYF
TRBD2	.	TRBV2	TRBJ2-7	TGTGCCAGCAGTGAACGGATTACTACTAGCGGGAGTGCCCACGAGCAGTACTTC	CASSERITTSGSAHEQYF
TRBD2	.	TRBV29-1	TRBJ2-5	TGCAGCGTTGAACGAGCGGGGGGAGAGACCCAGTACTTC	CSVERAGGETQYF
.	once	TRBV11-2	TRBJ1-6	TGTGCCAGCAGCAAGGGGTACAATTCACCCCTCCACTTT	CASSKGYNSPLHF
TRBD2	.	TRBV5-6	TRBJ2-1	TGTGCCAGCAGCTTGTTACTAGCGGGAGGGTCAACCAATGAGCAGTTCTTC	CASSLLLAGGSTNEQFF
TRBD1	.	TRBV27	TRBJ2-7	TGTGCCAGCAGTTCGCAGGGGGCAATCCACGAGCAGTACTTC	CASSSQGAIHEQYF
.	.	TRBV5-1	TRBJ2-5	TGCGCCAGCAGCTTGGGGGTCGGGGCGGGGAAAGAAGAGACCCAGTACTTC	CASSLGVGAGKEETQYF
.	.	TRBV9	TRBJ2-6	TGTGCCAGCAGCGTAATGGCCTCTGGGGCCAACGTCCTGACTTTC	CASSVMASGANVLTF
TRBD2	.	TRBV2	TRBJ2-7	TGTGCCAGCAACCGACCGGGACCAAGCTTTGTGCGGGAGACCTACGAGCAGTACTTC	CASNRPGPSFVRETYEQYF
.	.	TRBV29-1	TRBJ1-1	TGCAGCGTTGAAGATCGGTCCAGGCTTTTCACTGAAGCTTTCTTT	CSVEDRSRLFTEAFF
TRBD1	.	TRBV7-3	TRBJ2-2	TGTGCCAGCAGTTACGACAGGGCAACCGGGGAGCTGTTTTTT	CASSYDRATGELFF
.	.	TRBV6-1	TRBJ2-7	TGTGCCAGCAGTGAAGCGATGGAGGGTTCGAGCGAGCAGTACTTC	CASSEAMEGSSEQYF
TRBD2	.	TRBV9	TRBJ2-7	TGTGCCAGCAGCCGGGGACTAGCGGGATATTCCCACGAGCAGTACTTC	CASSRGLAGYSHEQYF
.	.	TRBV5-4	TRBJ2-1	TGTGCCAGCAGCTTGGGCGGGGTCAGCTCCTACAATGAGCAGTTCTTC	CASSLGGVSSYNEQFF
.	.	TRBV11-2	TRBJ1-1	TGTGCCAGCAGGCTAGGTCTGGGGGACTCTGAAGCTTTCTTT	CASRLGLGDSEAFF
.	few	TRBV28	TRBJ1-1	TGTGCCAGCAGTTTACCGGAGGTTGAAGCTTTCTTT	CASSLPEVEAFF
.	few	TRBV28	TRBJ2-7	TGTGCCAGCAGTACCTTGGTAGCGGCCCTCGGGCAGTACTTC	CASSTLVAALGQYF
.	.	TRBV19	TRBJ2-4	TGTGCCAGTAGTATAGGACAGGTGTTAACCAAAAACATTCAGTACTTC	CASSIGQVLTKNIQYF
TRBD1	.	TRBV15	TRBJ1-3	TGTGCCACCAGCAGGGACAGGGCCACTGGAAACACCATATATTTT	CATSRDRATGNTIYF
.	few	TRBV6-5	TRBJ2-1	TGTGCCAGCAGTTACGGGCAGGGAGGTATAGATGAGCAGTTCTTC	CASSYGQGGIDEQFF
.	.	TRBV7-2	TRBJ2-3	TGTGCCAGCAGCCCCCCCACGCAGACAGATACGCAGTATTTT	CASSPPTQTDTQYF
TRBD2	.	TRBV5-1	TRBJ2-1	TGCGCCAGCAGCTTGGAGCCTAGCGGGAATCCCAATGAGCAGTTCTTC	CASSLEPSGNPNEQFF
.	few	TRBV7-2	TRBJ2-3	TGTGCCAGCAGCTTAACCGCGGTAGGCGATACGCAGTATTTT	CASSLTAVGDTQYF
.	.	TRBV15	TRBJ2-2	TGTGCCACCAGCAGAGTCAGGGCCAGGGTCACCGGGGAGCTGTTTTTT	CATSRVRARVTGELFF
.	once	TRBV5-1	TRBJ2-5	TGCGCCAGCAGCTCGGGGGTTTGGGAGACCCAGTACTTC	CASSSGVWETQYF
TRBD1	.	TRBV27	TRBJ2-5	TGTGCCAGCAGTCTCCGCGGACAGGGTATTTCGAACTTC	CASSLRGQGISNF
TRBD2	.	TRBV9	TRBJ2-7	TGTGCCAGCAGCATCTTAGCGGGAGGGAGGGAGCAGTACTTC	CASSILAGGREQYF
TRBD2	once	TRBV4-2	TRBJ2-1	TGTGCCAGCAGCCAAGAGGGGAGGGGCAATGAGCAGTTCTTC	CASSQEGRGNEQFF
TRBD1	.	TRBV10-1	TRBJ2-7	TGCGCCAGCAGCCTGGACAGGGGAGCTTACGAGCAGTACTTC	CASSLDRGAYEQYF
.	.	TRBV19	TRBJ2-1	TGTGCCAGTAGCGGCTCCTACAATGAGCAGTTCTTC	CASSGSYNEQFF
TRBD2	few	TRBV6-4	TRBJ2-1	TGTGCCAGCAGTGACTCTGTGGCTAGCGGGGTAAATGAGCAGTTCTTC	CASSDSVASGVNEQFF
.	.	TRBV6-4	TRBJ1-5	TGTGCCAGCAGACGAATCCCGGGGTACAATCAGCCCCAGCATTTT	CASRRIPGYNQPQHF
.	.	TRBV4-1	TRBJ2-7	TGCGCCAGCAGCTCAGGGACACTGTTAACCGAGCAGTACTTC	CASSSGTLLTEQYF
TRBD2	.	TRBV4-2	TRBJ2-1	TGTGCCAGCAGCCAAGAGGGACTAGCGGGAGACAATGAGCAGTTCTTC	CASSQEGLAGDNEQFF
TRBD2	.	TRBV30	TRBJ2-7	TGTGCCAGGAGCGGGAGGCGAGAGGACGAGCAGTACTTC	CARSGRREDEQYF
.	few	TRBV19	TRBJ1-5	TGTGCCAGTAGTATATGGAGGGCTGGCAATCAGCCCCAGCATTTT	CASSIWRAGNQPQHF